This T cell receptor (beta chain) comes out of a study of blood T cell repertoires in COVID-19. Assay: immunoSEQ multiplex PCR; the TCRdb copy retains only in-frame clones and omits some. The sample carries some 200,000 clones, 88% recorded once. This clone came up once. CDR1 and CDR2 (germline): SGHTA, FQGNSA. The CDR3 spans 18 residues. V shed 5 bases and J shed 2 bases, with 24 bases lying between them. The sequencing sample was made of PBMCs or T cells enriched from blood (not recorded which). The receptor comes from a woman aged 25 to 45 who had recovered from COVID-19. The gene calls are TRBV7-2 and TRBJ2-5, with D maybe TRBD1 (7 bases). The CDR3 coding sequence is TGTGCCAGCAGCCTAGTAGGGGGTCAGGGGGGATATCAAGAGACCCAGTACTTC. Its protein is CASSLVGGQGGYQETQYF.